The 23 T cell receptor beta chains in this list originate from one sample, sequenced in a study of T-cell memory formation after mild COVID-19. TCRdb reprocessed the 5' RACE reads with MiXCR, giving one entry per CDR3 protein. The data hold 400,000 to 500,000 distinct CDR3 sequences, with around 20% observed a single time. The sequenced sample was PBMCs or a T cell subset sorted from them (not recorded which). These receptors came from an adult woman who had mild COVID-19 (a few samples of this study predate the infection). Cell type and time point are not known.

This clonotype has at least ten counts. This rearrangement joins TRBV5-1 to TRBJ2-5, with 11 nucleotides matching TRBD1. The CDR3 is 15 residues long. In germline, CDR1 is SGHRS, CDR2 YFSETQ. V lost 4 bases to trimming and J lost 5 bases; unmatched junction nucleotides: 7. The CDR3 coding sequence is TGCGCCAGCAGCCCCGGACAGGGGGCGGTGGAGACCCAGTACTTC. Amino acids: CASSPGQGAVETQYF. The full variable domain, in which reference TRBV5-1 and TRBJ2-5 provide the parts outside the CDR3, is KAGVTQTPRYLIKTRGQQVTLSCSPISGHRSVSWYQQTPGQGLQFLFEYFSETQRNKGNFPGRFSGRQFSNSRSEMNVSTLELGDSALYLCASSPGQGAVETQYFGPGTRLLVL.

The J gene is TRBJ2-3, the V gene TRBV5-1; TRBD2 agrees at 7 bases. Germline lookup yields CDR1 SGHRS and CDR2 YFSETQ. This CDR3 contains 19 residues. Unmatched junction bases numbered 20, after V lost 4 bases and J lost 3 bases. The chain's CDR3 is CASSREVSAGRYRTDTQYF. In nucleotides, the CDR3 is TGCGCCAGCAGCCGGGAGGTCAGTGCCGGCCGTTATCGAACAGATACGCAGTATTTT.

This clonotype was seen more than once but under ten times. CDR3 sequence: CASSFSGGPNEQFF. As DNA, the CDR3 is TGCGCCAGCAGCTTTAGCGGGGGCCCCAATGAGCAGTTCTTC. This chain joins TRBV5-1 and TRBJ2-1, with 9 bases identical to TRBD2. The V and J ends lost 2 bases and 6 bases, in that order; junction bases with no gene match: 3. The CDR3 totals 14 residues. Germline CDR1 is SGHRS and CDR2 is YFSETQ.

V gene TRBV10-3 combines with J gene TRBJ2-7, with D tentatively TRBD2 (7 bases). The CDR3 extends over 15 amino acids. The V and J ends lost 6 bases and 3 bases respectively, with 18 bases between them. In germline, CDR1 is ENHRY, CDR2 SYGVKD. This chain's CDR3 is CAIRTRGQGIYEQYF. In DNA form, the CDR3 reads TGTGCCATCAGGACGCGGGGGCAGGGTATCTACGAGCAGTACTTC.

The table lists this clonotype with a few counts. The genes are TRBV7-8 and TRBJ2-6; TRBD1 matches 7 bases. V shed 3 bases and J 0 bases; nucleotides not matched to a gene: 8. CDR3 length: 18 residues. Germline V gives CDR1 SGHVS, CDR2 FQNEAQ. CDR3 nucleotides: TGTGCCAGCAGCTTTGACAGGGCGCTTTTCTCTGGGGCCAACGTCCTGACTTTC. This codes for CASSFDRALFSGANVLTF.

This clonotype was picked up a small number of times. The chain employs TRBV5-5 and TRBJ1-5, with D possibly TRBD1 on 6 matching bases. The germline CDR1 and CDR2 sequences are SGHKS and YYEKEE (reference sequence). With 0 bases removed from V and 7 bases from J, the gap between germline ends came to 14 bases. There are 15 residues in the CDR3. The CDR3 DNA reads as TGTGCCAGCAGCTTGGAAAGGCAGGGGCTGCAGCCCCAGCATTTT. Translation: CASSLERQGLQPQHF.

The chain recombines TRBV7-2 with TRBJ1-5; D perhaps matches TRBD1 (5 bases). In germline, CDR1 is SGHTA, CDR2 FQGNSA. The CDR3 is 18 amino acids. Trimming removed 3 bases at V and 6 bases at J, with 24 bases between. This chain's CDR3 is CASSLEESRARRGQPQHF. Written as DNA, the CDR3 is TGTGCCAGCAGCTTGGAAGAGTCAAGGGCGCGGAGGGGTCAGCCCCAGCATTTT.

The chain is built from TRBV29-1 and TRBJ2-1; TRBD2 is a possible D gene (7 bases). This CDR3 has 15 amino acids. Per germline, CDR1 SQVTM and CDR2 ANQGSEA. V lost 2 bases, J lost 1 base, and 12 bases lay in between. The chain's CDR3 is CSVEKGGGSYNEQFF. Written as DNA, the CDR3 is TGCAGCGTTGAAAAGGGGGGGGGGTCCTACAATGAGCAGTTCTTC.

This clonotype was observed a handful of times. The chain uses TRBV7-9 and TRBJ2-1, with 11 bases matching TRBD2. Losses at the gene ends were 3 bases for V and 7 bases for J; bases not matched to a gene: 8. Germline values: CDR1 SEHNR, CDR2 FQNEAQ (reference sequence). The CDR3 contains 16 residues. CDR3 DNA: TGTGCCAGCAGCTTTACTAGCGGGGGCCGTGGTAATGAGCAGTTCTTC. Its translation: CASSFTSGGRGNEQFF.

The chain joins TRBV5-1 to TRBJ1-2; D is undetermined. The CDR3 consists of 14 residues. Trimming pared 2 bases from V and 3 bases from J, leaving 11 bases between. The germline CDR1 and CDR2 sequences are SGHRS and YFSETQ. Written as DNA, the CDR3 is TGCGCCAGCAGCTTACCGGGGATAGACTATGGCTACACCTTC. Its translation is CASSLPGIDYGYTF.

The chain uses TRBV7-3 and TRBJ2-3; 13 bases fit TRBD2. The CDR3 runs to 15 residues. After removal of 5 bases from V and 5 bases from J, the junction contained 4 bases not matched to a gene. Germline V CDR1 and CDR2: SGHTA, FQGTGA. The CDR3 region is CASSMTSGGIDTQYF. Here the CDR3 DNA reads TGTGCCAGCAGCATGACTAGCGGGGGGATAGATACGCAGTATTTT.

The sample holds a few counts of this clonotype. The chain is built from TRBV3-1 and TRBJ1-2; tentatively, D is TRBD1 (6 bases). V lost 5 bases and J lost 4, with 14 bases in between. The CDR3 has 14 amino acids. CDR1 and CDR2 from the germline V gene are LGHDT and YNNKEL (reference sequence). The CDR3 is CASSSLNRVYGYTF. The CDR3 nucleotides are TGTGCCAGCAGCTCCCTTAACAGGGTCTATGGCTACACCTTC.

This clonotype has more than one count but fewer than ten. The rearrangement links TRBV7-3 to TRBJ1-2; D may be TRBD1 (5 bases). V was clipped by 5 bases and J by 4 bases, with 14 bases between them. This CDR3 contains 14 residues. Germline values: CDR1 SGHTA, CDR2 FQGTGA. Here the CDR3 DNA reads TGTGCCAGCAGCGACCCAGGGCTCGGCTATGGCTACACCTTC. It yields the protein CASSDPGLGYGYTF.

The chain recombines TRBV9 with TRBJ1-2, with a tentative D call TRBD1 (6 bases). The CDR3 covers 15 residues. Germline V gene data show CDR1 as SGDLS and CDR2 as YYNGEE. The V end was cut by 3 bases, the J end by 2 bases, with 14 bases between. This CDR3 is CASSAGTPFNYGYTF. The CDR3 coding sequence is TGTGCCAGCAGCGCCGGGACACCCTTCAACTATGGCTACACCTTC.

The CDR3 coding sequence is TGTGCTAGTGGTTTCGAGAGGGAGCAGTTCTTC. Its translation: CASGFEREQFF. The V and J genes are TRBV12-5 and TRBJ2-1; no reliable D call. The CDR3 has 11 residues. V shed 3 bases and J shed 10 bases, with 7 bases lying between them. Germline CDR1 LGHNT, CDR2 FRNRAP. The entire variable domain, with the rest obtained from reference TRBV12-5 and TRBJ2-1, is as follows: DARVTQTPRHKVTEMGQEVTMRCQPILGHNTVFWYRQTMMQGLELLAYFRNRAPLDDSGMPKDRFSAEMPDATLATLKIQPSEPRDSAVYFCASGFEREQFFGPGTRLTVL.

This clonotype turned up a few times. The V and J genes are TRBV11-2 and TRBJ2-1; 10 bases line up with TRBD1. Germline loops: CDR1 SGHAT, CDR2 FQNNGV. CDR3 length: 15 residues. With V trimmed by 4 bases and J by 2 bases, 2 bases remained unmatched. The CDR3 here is CASSSGTGAYNEQFF. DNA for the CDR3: TGTGCCAGCAGCTCCGGGACAGGGGCCTACAATGAGCAGTTCTTC.

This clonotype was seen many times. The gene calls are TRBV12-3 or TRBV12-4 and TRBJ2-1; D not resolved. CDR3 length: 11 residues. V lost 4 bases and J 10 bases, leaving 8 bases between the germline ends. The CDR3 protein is CASSSRKEQFF. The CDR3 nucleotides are TGTGCCAGCAGTTCCCGTAAAGAGCAGTTCTTC.

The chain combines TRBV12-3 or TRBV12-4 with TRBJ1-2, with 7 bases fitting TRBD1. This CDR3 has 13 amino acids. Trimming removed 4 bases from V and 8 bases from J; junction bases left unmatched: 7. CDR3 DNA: TGTGCCAGCAGTTGGGACAGTCTGAAGGGCTACACCTTC. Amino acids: CASSWDSLKGYTF.

The CDR3 coding sequence is TGTGCCAGCAGCTTATCGGGACAGGCCTCGGTAGAGCAGTTCTTC. Protein product: CASSLSGQASVEQFF. The V gene is TRBV7-9, the J gene TRBJ2-1, with 8 bases lining up with TRBD1. V gave up 2 bases and J gave up 10 bases; unmatched junction bases: 10. Germline assignment: CDR1 SEHNR and CDR2 FQNEAQ (reference sequence). The CDR3 extends over 15 amino acids.

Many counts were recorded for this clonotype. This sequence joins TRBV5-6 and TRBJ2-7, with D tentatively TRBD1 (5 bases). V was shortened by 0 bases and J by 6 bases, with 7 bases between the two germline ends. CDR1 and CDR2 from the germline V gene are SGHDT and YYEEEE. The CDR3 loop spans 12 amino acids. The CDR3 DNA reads TGTGCCAGCAGCTTGGTAAGGGGCGAGCAGTACTTC. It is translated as CASSLVRGEQYF.

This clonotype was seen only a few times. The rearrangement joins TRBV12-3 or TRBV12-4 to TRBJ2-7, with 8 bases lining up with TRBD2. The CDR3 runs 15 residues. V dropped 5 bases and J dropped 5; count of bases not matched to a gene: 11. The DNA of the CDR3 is TGTGCCAGCAGTCATCAAATTAGCGGGGCACACGAGCAGTACTTC. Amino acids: CASSHQISGAHEQYF.

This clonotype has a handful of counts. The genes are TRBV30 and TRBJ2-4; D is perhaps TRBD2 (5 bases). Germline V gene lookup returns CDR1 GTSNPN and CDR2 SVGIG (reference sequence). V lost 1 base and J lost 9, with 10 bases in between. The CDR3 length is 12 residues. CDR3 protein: CAWSANLAIQYF. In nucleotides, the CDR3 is TGTGCCTGGAGTGCGAATCTAGCCATTCAGTACTTC.

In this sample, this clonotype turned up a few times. The CDR3, as DNA: TGTGCCAGCTCCCCCCCGGGGGGGCAGCCTGAAGCTTTCTTT. Protein sequence: CASSPPGGQPEAFF. This sequence joins TRBV18 and TRBJ1-1, with TRBD1 as a possible D gene (6 bases). The CDR3 totals 14 residues. Germline V gene sequence: CDR1 KGHSH, CDR2 LQKENI. Trimming shortened V by 6 bases and J by 6 bases, and 17 bases separated the two germline ends.